The clone carrying this T cell receptor beta chain was counted only a few times. Its antigen is unidentified. Then a second PCR, running roughly 7 to 11 cycles, was carried out with a sample-barcoded 5' primer and a J-beta primer mix. Each CDR3 protein is one row after TCRdb ran MiXCR on the 5' RACE reads. In the table there are fewer than 2,000,000 distinct CDR3 sequences, roughly two fifths of which are singletons. The data belong to a study of blood T cells in healthy people across ages. Study as a whole: Capture by template switching was about one barcoded beta molecule per two T cells.

Donors ranged from roughly 6 to 90 years old and were healthy Caucasians in Russia. General observations from the study: Not knowing donor CMV status may have confounded expanded clonotype changes.

The V segment lost 6 bases and the J segment 5 bases; nucleotides outside the gene matches: 9. This CDR3 has 15 amino acids. The material sequenced was blood. The V and J genes are TRBV12-3 or TRBV12-4 and TRBJ1-5; TRBD1 aligns across 8 bases. The sequence was obtained from a human donor in good health. The CDR3 DNA is TGTGCCAGCAGCCTACAGGGGGGCCCTGATCAGCCCCAGCATTTT. It translates to CASSLQGGPDQPQHF.